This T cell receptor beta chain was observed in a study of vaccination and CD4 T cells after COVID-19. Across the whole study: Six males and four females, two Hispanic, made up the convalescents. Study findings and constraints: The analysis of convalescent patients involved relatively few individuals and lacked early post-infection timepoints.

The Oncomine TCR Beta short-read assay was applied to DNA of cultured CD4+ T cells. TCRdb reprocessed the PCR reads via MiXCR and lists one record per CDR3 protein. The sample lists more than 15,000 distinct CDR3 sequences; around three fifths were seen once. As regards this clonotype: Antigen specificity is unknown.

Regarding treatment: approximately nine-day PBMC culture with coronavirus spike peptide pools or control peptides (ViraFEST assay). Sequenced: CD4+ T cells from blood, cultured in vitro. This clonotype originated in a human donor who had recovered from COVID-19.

The CDR3 reads CSARDNTRAEAFF. The CDR3 DNA reads TGCAGTGCTAGAGATAACACCAGGGCTGAAGCTTTCTTT. J is TRBJ1-1 and V is TRBV20-1, with D tentatively TRBD1 (5 bases). The CDR3 has 13 amino acids. The germline V gene encodes CDR1 DFQATT and CDR2 SNEGSKA (reference sequence). V lost 0 bases, J lost 6 bases, and 11 bases lay in between.